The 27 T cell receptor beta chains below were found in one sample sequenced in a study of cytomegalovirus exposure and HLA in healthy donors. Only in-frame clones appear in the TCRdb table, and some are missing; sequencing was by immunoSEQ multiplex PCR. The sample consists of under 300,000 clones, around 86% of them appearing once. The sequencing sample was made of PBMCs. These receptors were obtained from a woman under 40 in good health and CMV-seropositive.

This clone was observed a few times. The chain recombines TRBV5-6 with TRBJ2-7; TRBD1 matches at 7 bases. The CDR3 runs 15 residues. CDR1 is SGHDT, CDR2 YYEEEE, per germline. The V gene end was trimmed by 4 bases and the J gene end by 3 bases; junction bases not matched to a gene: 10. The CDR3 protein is CASSQTGTEYYEQYF. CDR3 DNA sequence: TGTGCCAGCAGCCAAACCGGGACAGAGTACTACGAGCAGTACTTC.

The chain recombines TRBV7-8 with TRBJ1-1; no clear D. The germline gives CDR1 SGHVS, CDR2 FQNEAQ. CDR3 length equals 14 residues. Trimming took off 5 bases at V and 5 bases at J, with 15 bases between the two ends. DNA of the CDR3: TGTGCCAGCAGCGCAATTGTAGCTAGGACTGAAGCTTTCTTT. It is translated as CASSAIVARTEAFF.

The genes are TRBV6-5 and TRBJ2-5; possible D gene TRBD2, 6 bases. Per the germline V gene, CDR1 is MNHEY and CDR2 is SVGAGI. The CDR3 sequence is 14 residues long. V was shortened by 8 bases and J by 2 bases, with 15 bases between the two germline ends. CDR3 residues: CASGGGHPQETQYF. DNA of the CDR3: TGTGCCAGCGGCGGAGGGCACCCTCAAGAGACCCAGTACTTC.

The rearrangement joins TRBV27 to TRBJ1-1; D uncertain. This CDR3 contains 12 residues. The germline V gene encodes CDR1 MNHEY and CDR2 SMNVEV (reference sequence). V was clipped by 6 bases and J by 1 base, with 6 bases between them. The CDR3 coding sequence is TGTGCCAGCAGGGAGGAGAACACTGAAGCTTTCTTT. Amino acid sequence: CASREENTEAFF.

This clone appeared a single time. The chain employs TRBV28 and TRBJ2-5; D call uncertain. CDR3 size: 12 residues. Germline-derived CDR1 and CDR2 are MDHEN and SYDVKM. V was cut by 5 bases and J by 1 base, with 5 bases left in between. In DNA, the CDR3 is TGTGCCAGCAGTGGAGTCCAAGAGACCCAGTACTTC. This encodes CASSGVQETQYF.

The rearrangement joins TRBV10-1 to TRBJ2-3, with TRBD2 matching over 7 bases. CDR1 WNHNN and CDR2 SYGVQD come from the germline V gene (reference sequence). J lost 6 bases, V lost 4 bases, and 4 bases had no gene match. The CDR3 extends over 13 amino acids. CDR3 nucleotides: TGCGCCAGCAGTGGAGCGGGAATGGATACGCAGTATTTT. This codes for CASSGAGMDTQYF.

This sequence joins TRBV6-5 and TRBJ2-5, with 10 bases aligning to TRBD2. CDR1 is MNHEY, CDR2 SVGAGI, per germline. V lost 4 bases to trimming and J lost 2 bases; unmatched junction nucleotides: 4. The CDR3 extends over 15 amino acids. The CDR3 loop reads CASSSLTSGQETQYF. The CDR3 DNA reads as TGTGCCAGCAGTTCCCTGACTAGCGGGCAAGAGACCCAGTACTTC.

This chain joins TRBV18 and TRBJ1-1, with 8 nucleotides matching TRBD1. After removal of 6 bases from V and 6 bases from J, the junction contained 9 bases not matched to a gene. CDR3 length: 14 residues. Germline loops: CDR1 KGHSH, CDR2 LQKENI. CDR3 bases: TGTGCCAGCTCCCCTGACAGGGGCCAACCTGAAGCTTTCTTT. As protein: CASSPDRGQPEAFF.

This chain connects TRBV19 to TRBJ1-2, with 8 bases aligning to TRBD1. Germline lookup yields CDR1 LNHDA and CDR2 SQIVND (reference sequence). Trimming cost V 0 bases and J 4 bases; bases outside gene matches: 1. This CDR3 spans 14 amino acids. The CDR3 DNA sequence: TGTGCCAGTAGTATAGAAGGGACAGGCTATGGCTACACCTTC. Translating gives CASSIEGTGYGYTF.

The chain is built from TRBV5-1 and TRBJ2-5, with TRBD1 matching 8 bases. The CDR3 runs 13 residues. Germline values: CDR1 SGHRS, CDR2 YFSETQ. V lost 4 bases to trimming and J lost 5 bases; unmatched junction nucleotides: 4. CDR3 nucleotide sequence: TGCGCCAGCAGCCTGGGACAGGATGAGACCCAGTACTTC. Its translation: CASSLGQDETQYF.

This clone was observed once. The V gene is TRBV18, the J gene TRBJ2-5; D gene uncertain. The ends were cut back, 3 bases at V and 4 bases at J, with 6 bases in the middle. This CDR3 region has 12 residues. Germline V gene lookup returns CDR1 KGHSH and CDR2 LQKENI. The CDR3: CASSPSRETQYF. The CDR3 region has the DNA TGTGCCAGCTCACCCTCCAGAGAGACCCAGTACTTC.

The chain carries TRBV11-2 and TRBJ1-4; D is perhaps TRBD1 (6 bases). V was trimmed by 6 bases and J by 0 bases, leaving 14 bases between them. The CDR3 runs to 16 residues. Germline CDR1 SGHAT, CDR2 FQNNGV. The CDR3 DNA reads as TGTGCCAGCAGGCCCTTGGACAGTGCAACTAATGAAAAACTGTTTTTT. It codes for CASRPLDSATNEKLFF. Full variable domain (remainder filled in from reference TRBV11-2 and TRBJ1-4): EAGVAQSPRYKIIEKRQSVAFWCNPISGHATLYWYQQILGQGPKLLIQFQNNGVVDDSQLPKDRFSAERLKGVDSTLKIQPAKLEDSAVYLCASRPLDSATNEKLFFGSGTQLSVL.

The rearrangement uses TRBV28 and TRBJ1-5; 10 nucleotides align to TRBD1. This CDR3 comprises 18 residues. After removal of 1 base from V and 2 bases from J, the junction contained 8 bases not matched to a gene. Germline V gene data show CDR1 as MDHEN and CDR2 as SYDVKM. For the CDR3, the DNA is TGTGCCAGCAGTTTATCTCTCCGACAGGGGGCTGGCAATCAGCCCCAGCATTTT. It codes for CASSLSLRQGAGNQPQHF. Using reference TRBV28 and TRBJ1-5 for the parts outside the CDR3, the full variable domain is DVKVTQSSRYLVKRTGEKVFLECVQDMDHENMFWYRQDPGLGLRLIYFSYDVKMKEKGDIPEGYSVSREKKERFSLILESASTNQTSMYLCASSLSLRQGAGNQPQHFGDGTRLSIL.

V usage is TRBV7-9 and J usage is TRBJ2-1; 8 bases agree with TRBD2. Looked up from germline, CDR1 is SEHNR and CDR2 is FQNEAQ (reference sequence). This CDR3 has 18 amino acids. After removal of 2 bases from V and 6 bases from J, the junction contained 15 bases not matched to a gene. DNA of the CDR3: TGTGCCAGCAGCTTATCACGGGGGGGGTTTATGCCTAGCAATGAGCAGTTCTTC. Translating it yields CASSLSRGGFMPSNEQFF.

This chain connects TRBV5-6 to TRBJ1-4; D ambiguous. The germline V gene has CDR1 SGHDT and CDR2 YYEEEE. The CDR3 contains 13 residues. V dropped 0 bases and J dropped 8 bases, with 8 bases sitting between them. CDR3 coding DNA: TGTGCCAGCAGCTTGGGAGGGCGGGAAAAACTGTTTTTT. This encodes CASSLGGREKLFF.

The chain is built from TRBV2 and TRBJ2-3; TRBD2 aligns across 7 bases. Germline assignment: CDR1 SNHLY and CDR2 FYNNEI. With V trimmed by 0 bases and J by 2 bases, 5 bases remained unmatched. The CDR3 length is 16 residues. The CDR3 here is CASSEASGNPTDTQYF. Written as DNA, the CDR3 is TGTGCCAGCAGTGAAGCGAGCGGGAACCCCACAGATACGCAGTATTTT. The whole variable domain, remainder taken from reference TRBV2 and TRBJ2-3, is EPEVTQTPSHQVTQMGQEVILRCVPISNHLYFYWYRQILGQKVEFLVSFYNNEISEKSEIFDDQFSVERPDGSNFTLKIRSTKLEDSAMYFCASSEASGNPTDTQYFGPGTRLTVL.

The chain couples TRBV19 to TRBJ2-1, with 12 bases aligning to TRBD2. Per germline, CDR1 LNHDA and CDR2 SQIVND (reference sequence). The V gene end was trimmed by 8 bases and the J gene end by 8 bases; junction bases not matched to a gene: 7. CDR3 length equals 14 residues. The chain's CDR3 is CASGLAGSSYEQFF. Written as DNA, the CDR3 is TGTGCCAGTGGACTAGCGGGAAGTTCGTATGAGCAGTTCTTC.

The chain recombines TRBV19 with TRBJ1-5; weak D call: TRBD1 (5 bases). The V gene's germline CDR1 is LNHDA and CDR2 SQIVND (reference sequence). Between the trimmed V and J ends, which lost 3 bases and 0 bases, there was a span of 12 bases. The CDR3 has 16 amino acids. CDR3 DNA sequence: TGTGCCAGTAGTATCACTCAGGGTTATAGCAATCAGCCCCAGCATTTT. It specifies CASSITQGYSNQPQHF.

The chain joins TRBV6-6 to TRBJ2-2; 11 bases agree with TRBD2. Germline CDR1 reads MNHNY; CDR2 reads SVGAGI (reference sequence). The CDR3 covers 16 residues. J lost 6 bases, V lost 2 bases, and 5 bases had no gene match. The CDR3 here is CASSYGGSGRAGELFF. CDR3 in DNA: TGTGCCAGCAGTTACGGTGGTAGCGGGAGGGCCGGGGAGCTGTTTTTT.

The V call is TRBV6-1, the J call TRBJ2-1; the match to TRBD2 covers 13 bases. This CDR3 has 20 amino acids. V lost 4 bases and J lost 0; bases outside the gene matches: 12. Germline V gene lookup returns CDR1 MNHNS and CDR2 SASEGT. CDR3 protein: CASSAKTGTSGTRSYNEQFF. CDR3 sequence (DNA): TGTGCCAGCAGTGCCAAAACCGGGACTAGCGGGACTCGCTCCTACAATGAGCAGTTCTTC.

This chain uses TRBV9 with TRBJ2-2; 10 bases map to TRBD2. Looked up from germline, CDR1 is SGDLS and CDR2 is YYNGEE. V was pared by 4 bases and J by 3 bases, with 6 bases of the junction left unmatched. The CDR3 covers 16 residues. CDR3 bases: TGTGCCAGCAGCCCACCGGGACTAGCGCACACCGGGGAGCTGTTTTTT. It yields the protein CASSPPGLAHTGELFF.

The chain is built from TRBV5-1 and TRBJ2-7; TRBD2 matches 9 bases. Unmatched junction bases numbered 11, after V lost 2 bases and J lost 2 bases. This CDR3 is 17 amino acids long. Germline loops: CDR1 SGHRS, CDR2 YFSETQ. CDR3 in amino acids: CASSFPPAGGPPYEQYF. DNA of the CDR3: TGCGCCAGCAGCTTCCCGCCAGCGGGAGGTCCCCCCTACGAGCAGTACTTC.

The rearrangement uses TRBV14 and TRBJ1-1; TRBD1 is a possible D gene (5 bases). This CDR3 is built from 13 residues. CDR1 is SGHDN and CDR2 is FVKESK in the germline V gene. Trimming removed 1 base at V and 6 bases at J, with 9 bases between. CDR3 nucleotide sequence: TGTGCCAGCAGCCAAGCAAGGACATCTGAAGCTTTCTTT. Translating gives CASSQARTSEAFF.

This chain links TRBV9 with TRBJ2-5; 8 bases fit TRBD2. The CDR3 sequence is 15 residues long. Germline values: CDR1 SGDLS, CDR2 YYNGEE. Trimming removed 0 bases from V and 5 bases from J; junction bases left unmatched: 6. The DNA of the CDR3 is TGTGCCAGCAGCGTAGACGGGAGGGCCGGGGAGACCCAGTACTTC. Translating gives CASSVDGRAGETQYF.

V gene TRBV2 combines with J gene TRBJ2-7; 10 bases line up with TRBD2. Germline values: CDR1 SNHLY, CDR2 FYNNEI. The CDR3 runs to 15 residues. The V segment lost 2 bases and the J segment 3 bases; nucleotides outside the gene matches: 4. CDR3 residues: CASSELAGDYYEQYF. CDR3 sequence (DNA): TGTGCCAGCAGTGAACTAGCGGGAGATTACTACGAGCAGTACTTC.

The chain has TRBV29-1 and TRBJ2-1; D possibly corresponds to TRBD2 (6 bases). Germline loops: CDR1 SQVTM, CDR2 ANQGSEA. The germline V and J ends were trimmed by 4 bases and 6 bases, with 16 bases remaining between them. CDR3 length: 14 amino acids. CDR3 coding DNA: TGCAGCGTTGTGTCTCCGGAGGGTCCCAATGAGCAGTTCTTC. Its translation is CSVVSPEGPNEQFF.

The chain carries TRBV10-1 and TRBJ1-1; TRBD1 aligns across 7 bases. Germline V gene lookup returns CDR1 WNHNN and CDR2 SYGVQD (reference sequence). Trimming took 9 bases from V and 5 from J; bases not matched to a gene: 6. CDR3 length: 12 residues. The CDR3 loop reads CASSRGRTEAFF. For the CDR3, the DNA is TGCGCCAGTTCCAGGGGGAGAACTGAAGCTTTCTTT.